These T cell receptor beta chains were read from a single sample in a study of T cell repertoires in cytomegalovirus infection. MiXCR, run by TCRdb on the reads, gives a single entry per CDR3 protein. Here the sample spans hundreds of thousands of distinct CDR3 sequences, under 25% being singletons. The sequenced sample consisted of CD8+ T cells from PBMCs. The receptor source for this set is a human donor in good health (CMV status not recorded). Some clones in this sample may be carry-over from other donors' samples. CDR3s include the opening cysteine and the closing phenylalanine or tryptophan. D genes are given only for firm matches. Size is stated for part of the rows, as once, few or many counts, or as a class when the clone is expanded.

D gene	clone size	V gene	J gene	CDR3 DNA	CDR3 protein
NA	few	TRBV27	TRBJ1-2	TGTGCCAGCAGTCCAGGAAGAAGCTATGGCTACACCTTC	CASSPGRSYGYTF
NA	NA	TRBV4-1	TRBJ2-1	TGCGCCAGCAGCCAAGATTGGATGGGTGAGCAGTTCTTC	CASSQDWMGEQFF
NA	NA	TRBV24-1	TRBJ1-1	TGTGCCACCAGCTCACTGAACACTGAAGCTTTCTTT	CATSSLNTEAFF
NA	few	TRBV2	TRBJ2-1	TGTGCCAGCCCTATCCGGGAGAACCCCCGGGACGGGGATGAGCAGTTCTTC	CASPIRENPRDGDEQFF
NA	many	TRBV7-8	TRBJ2-1	TGTGCCAGCAGCTTAGGACGATTCGCCTACAATGAGCAGTTCTTC	CASSLGRFAYNEQFF
NA	NA	TRBV29-1	TRBJ1-1	TGCAGCGTTGGGGACGGTATTATGAACACTGAAGCTTTCTTT	CSVGDGIMNTEAFF
NA	few	TRBV2	TRBJ1-5	TGTGCCAGCGGACTTAGCAATCAGCCCCAGCATTTT	CASGLSNQPQHF
NA	few	TRBV28	TRBJ1-4	TGTGCCAGCAGCTTCCCCTCTGCAACTAATGAAAAACTGTTTTTT	CASSFPSATNEKLFF
NA	NA	TRBV2	TRBJ1-2	TGTGCCAGCAGTGAAGGTTCTGGAAATGGCTACACCTTC	CASSEGSGNGYTF
NA	few	TRBV7-2	TRBJ1-2	TGTGCCAGCAGCTTACAGGATCCTGGCTACACCTTC	CASSLQDPGYTF
NA	few	TRBV2	TRBJ2-2	TGTGCCAGCAGTGAACTGGCGCTCGGGGAGCTGTTTTTT	CASSELALGELFF
TRBD1	few	TRBV5-1	TRBJ1-2	TGCGCCAGCAGCCCCAGACAGGGTAACTATGGCTACACCTTC	CASSPRQGNYGYTF
NA	NA	TRBV29-1	TRBJ1-1	TGCAGCGCCAACAATCCGGCAGGGGAGAACACTGAAGCTTTCTTT	CSANNPAGENTEAFF
NA	NA	TRBV27	TRBJ1-1	TGTGCCAGCAGTTCCTACCTCAGGGGGAACACTGAAGCTTTCTTT	CASSSYLRGNTEAFF
NA	NA	TRBV6-2/TRBV6-3	TRBJ1-1	TGTGCCAGCAGTTACTCGATGGCGCGCACTGAAGCTTTCTTT	CASSYSMARTEAFF
NA	NA	TRBV12-3/TRBV12-4	TRBJ1-2	TGTGCCAGCAGTTTCGGGGGCAGCTACACCTTC	CASSFGGSYTF
NA	NA	TRBV7-9	TRBJ1-1	TGTGCCAGCGGTTGGGCGACTGAAGCTTTCTTT	CASGWATEAFF
TRBD1	NA	TRBV27	TRBJ1-1	TGTGCCAGCAGTCCTCTACAAGGACAGGTATGGAACACTGAAGCTTTCTTT	CASSPLQGQVWNTEAFF
NA	NA	TRBV25-1	TRBJ1-4	TGTGCCAGCAGTGAATATGAAGGGGGTGAAAAACTGTTTTTT	CASSEYEGGEKLFF
NA	NA	TRBV6-2/TRBV6-3	TRBJ2-1	TGTGCCAGCAGAGAGCTTTGGGGGGGGGCCCGCAATGAGCAGTTCTTC	CASRELWGGARNEQFF
TRBD2	NA	TRBV19	TRBJ2-7	TGTGCCAGTAGTTCGGGGACTAGCGGGGGGTACGAGCAGTACTTC	CASSSGTSGGYEQYF
NA	many	TRBV7-8	TRBJ2-7	TGTGCCAGCAGCGCGCTTTGGATGGACGGGCTGTACTTC	CASSALWMDGLYF
TRBD1	NA	TRBV29-1	TRBJ1-4	TGCAGCGTTGGAGAGACAGGGACTAATGAAAAACTGTTTTTT	CSVGETGTNEKLFF
NA	many	TRBV5-8	TRBJ2-7	TGTGCCGACCAGGAGCGGTCCTACGAGCAGTACTTC	CADQERSYEQYF